A selection of T cell receptor beta chains follows, all from one sample in a study of Ad26.COV2.S vaccination and SARS-CoV-2 variants. Profiled with immunoSEQ multiplex PCR; TCRdb holds only in-frame clones, not every one. The sample holds some 420,000 clones; around nine tenths are singletons and the top ten take about 4%. The starting material was peripheral blood, obtained in a trial of Ad26.COV2.S vaccine versus placebo. The receptor source for this set is a person aged 18-65 years who received the Ad26.COV2.S COVID-19 vaccine or a placebo. The CDR3 runs from the conserved cysteine through the conserved F or W. The order of the fields is V gene, CDR3 protein.

v_gene: TRBV7-2; CDR3aa: CASRYSGGASNQPQHF
v_gene: TRBV9; CDR3aa: CASSVPDTDTQYF
v_gene: TRBV21-1; CDR3aa: CASRRGAAFF
v_gene: TRBV19; CDR3aa: CASSTGLEYEQYF
v_gene: TRBV5-1; CDR3aa: CASSSPGGTTDTQYF
v_gene: TRBV27; CDR3aa: CASSLSTVMNTEAFF
v_gene: TRBV19; CDR3aa: CASSPGGGILYEQYF
v_gene: TRBV3-1/TRBV3-2; CDR3aa: CASSRTGAEETQYF
v_gene: TRBV20-1; CDR3aa: CSASGTGYGEQYF
v_gene: TRBV4-1; CDR3aa: CASSYLGNEQFF
v_gene: TRBV4-2; CDR3aa: CASSQDRGGGQPQHF
v_gene: TRBV7-8; CDR3aa: CASSLVKNLRGGNTIYF
v_gene: TRBV29-1; CDR3aa: CSVDGQLNTGELFF
v_gene: TRBV29-1; CDR3aa: CSVDGTTYGYTF
v_gene: TRBV7-3; CDR3aa: CASSTRPGQQETQYF
v_gene: TRBV19; CDR3aa: CASSRGRGVGETQYF
v_gene: TRBV7-8; CDR3aa: CASSLDRQGNTGELFF
v_gene: TRBV5-5; CDR3aa: CASSSYWTGGDSPLHF
v_gene: TRBV6-6; CDR3aa: CASSYAGDNQPQHF
v_gene: TRBV27; CDR3aa: CASSPPGQPQHF